A single sample gave rise to the 26 T cell receptor beta chains below, sequenced in a study of T-cell reconstitution after alpha-beta-depleted transplantation in children (dated by TCRdb to 2015 to 2016). The method was PCR. Reads for this sample came from an Illumina HiSeq 2500. To normalize quantification of the TCRbeta repertoire, the TCR libraries were built with molecular barcoding that relied on unique molecular identifiers. The public reads were quality trimmed at Q25 with fastp and then assembled into clones with MiXCR by TCRdb, keeping productive beta chains. Every CDR3 protein is listed once, alongside the most common genes and DNA of its rows. Recorded for this sample are about 240,000 distinct CDR3 sequences; 12% of them occurred a single time. The ten largest make up about 2.4% of the sample. The sequences come from PBMCs from the stem cell graft donor, collected from the stem cell graft. These receptors were taken from a human donor who donated a stem cell graft to a child with acute lymphoblastic leukemia.

This clonotype showed up many times. This chain joins TRBV29-1 and TRBJ2-7; unclear D gene. Germline V gene data show CDR1 as SQVTM and CDR2 as ANQGSEA. With 7 bases removed from V and 3 bases from J, the gap between germline ends came to 7 bases. The CDR3 consists of 10 residues. The CDR3 DNA follows: TGCAGCGCCAAGGACTACGAGCAGTACTTC. As protein: CSAKDYEQYF.

This clonotype was picked up many times. The genes are TRBV20-1 and TRBJ2-1; either TRBD1 or TRBD2 may supply D (6 bases each). Trimming removed 7 bases from V and 0 bases from J, with 19 bases in between. CDR3 length: 16 amino acids. CDR1 is DFQATT and CDR2 is SNEGSKA in the germline V gene (reference sequence). The CDR3 DNA sequence: TGCAGTGGACTTAACCTGGGGGGCCTCTCCTACAATGAGCAGTTCTTC. Residues: CSGLNLGGLSYNEQFF.

This clonotype was found a few times. CDR3 sequence reads: CSARYAGGRGTYNEQFF. Written as DNA, the CDR3 is TGCAGTGCTAGATACGCTGGCGGGAGGGGAACCTACAATGAGCAGTTCTTC. The rearrangement uses TRBV20-1 and TRBJ2-1; 9 bases fit TRBD2. The CDR3 contains 17 residues. The germline CDR1 and CDR2 sequences are DFQATT and SNEGSKA (reference sequence). The J segment lost 2 bases and the V segment lost 2 bases, leaving 10 bases of the junction unmatched.

This clonotype has a count of ten or more. The V gene is TRBV20-1, the J gene TRBJ1-5, with D hard to call. The CDR3 is 13 residues long. V was trimmed by 6 bases and J by 8 bases, leaving 17 bases between them. CDR1 and CDR2 (germline): DFQATT, SNEGSKA (reference sequence). The CDR3, as DNA: TGCAGTGCGCTAGGCAGAATCAGTGAGCCCCAGCATTTT. As protein: CSALGRISEPQHF.

This clonotype was seen repeatedly, ten times or more. The genes are TRBV12-3 or TRBV12-4 and TRBJ2-7; no clear D gene. This CDR3 is 11 amino acids long. V shed 6 bases and J shed 5 bases, with 8 bases lying between them. In DNA form, the CDR3 reads TGTGCCAGCAGCTTGTCCCACGAGCAGTACTTC. This codes for CASSLSHEQYF.

At least ten counts were recorded for this clonotype. This chain connects TRBV20-1 to TRBJ2-1; 8 nucleotides line up with TRBD1. The CDR3 length is 14 residues. Unmatched junction bases numbered 5, after V lost 3 bases and J lost 4 bases. Per the germline V gene, CDR1 is DFQATT and CDR2 is SNEGSKA (reference sequence). The DNA for the CDR3 is TGCAGTGCTAGGGACAGGGTGGCTTACAATGAGCAGTTCTTC. Protein sequence: CSARDRVAYNEQFF.

This clonotype was seen repeatedly, ten times or more. V usage is TRBV6-2 or TRBV6-3 and J usage is TRBJ1-1, with D maybe TRBD1 (5 bases). Germline V gene sequence: CDR1 MNHEY, CDR2 SVGEGT. CDR3 size: 14 residues. Trimming removed 7 bases at V and 0 bases at J, with 12 bases between. The CDR3 DNA reads as TGTGCCAGCATCCCGGACACCCTGAACACTGAAGCTTTCTTT. Translating it yields CASIPDTLNTEAFF.

This clonotype was observed many times. This chain links TRBV27 with TRBJ2-7; tentatively, D is TRBD2 (6 bases). The ends were cut back, 0 bases at V and 4 bases at J, with 13 bases in the middle. This CDR3 is 15 amino acids long. Looked up from germline, CDR1 is MNHEY and CDR2 is SMNVEV (reference sequence). CDR3 sequence: CASSLSGGPSYEQYF. CDR3 sequence (DNA): TGTGCCAGCAGTTTATCGGGGGGACCTAGTTACGAGCAGTACTTC.

J is TRBJ1-1 and V is TRBV30; D possibly corresponds to TRBD1 (5 bases). Trimming removed 3 bases from V and 6 bases from J, with 11 bases in between. CDR3 length: 12 amino acids. Germline CDR1 is GTSNPN and CDR2 is SVGIG (reference sequence). The CDR3 reads CAWRGGDSEAFF. The CDR3 DNA sequence: TGTGCCTGGAGGGGAGGGGACTCTGAAGCTTTCTTT.

This clonotype was seen many times. The V and J genes are TRBV28 and TRBJ2-5; TRBD2 is a possible D gene (6 bases). The CDR3 has 15 residues. With 3 bases removed from V and 1 base from J, the gap between germline ends came to 12 bases. The germline V gene has CDR1 MDHEN and CDR2 SYDVKM. The CDR3 protein is CASSFSPGVQETQYF. DNA of the CDR3: TGTGCCAGCAGTTTCTCTCCGGGGGTCCAAGAGACCCAGTACTTC. Based on the CDR3 plus reference TRBV28 and TRBJ2-5, the full variable domain is DVKVTQSSRYLVKRTGEKVFLECVQDMDHENMFWYRQDPGLGLRLIYFSYDVKMKEKGDIPEGYSVSREKKERFSLILESASTNQTSMYLCASSFSPGVQETQYFGPGTRLLVL.

Ten or more counts support this clonotype. A read error may account for a junction end that differs from germline. This chain uses TRBV5-1 with TRBJ1-1; weak D call: TRBD1 (6 bases). Looked up from germline, CDR1 is SGHRS and CDR2 is YFSETQ. This CDR3 has 13 amino acids. For the CDR3, the DNA is TGTGCCAGCTCACTGGACAGGAACACTGAAGCTTTCTTT. This codes for CASSLDRNTEAFF.

This clonotype was seen only a few times. This rearrangement joins TRBV20-1 to TRBJ1-2; D is undetermined. The CDR3 runs 12 residues. V lost 6 bases and J lost 7, with 15 bases in between. Germline V CDR1 and CDR2: DFQATT, SNEGSKA (reference sequence). In nucleotides, the CDR3 is TGCAGTGCCACCCGAGAGGCAGGTGGCTACACCTTC. It codes for CSATREAGGYTF.

This clonotype has at least ten counts. The genes are TRBV12-3 or TRBV12-4 and TRBJ1-6, with no clear D. Trimming removed 4 bases from V and 9 bases from J, with 13 bases in between. The CDR3 covers 14 residues. CDR3 residues: CASSSTASGSPLHF. CDR3 DNA sequence: TGTGCCAGCAGTTCTACGGCCTCTGGTTCACCCCTCCACTTT.

This clonotype was detected many times. The rearrangement links TRBV5-1 to TRBJ2-7; 7 bases are shared with TRBD1. Germline CDR1 is SGHRS and CDR2 is YFSETQ. This CDR3 has 15 amino acids. V lost 4 bases, J lost 1 base, and 8 bases stayed unmatched. The CDR3, as DNA: TGCGCCAGCAGCCGGGTGGAGACAGGGTCCTACGAGCAGTACTTC. Protein sequence: CASSRVETGSYEQYF.

The chain recombines TRBV10-3 with TRBJ2-2; D gene ambiguous. The V end was cut by 10 bases, the J end by 0 bases, with 12 bases between. The CDR3 loop spans 14 amino acids. Per germline, CDR1 ENHRY and CDR2 SYGVKD. DNA for the CDR3: TGTGCCACTGGGCAGGATACGAACACCGGGGAGCTGTTTTTT. Translating gives CATGQDTNTGELFF.

This clonotype was seen at least ten times. The V call is TRBV5-1, the J call TRBJ1-4, with D possibly matching TRBD1 (5 bases). V lost 4 bases and J lost 2, with 15 bases in between. From germline, CDR1 is SGHRS and CDR2 YFSETQ. This CDR3 spans 16 amino acids. CDR3 DNA sequence: TGCGCCAGCAGCAGGGGCCCGGGGGGTACTAATGAAAAACTGTTTTTT. Amino acid sequence: CASSRGPGGTNEKLFF.

As DNA, the CDR3 is TGTGCCAGCAGCTTAGAAGGACGGTACTATGGCTACACCTTC. Residues: CASSLEGRYYGYTF. This chain joins TRBV7-9 and TRBJ1-2; D is undetermined. Trimming removed 1 base at V and 3 bases at J, with 9 bases between. Per the germline V gene, CDR1 is SEHNR and CDR2 is FQNEAQ (reference sequence). The CDR3 loop spans 14 amino acids.

Points on this clonotype: This may be a read error, as it is one base from a much larger clone. The V call is TRBV5-1, the J call TRBJ2-7, with D unclear. Germline loops: CDR1 SGHRS, CDR2 YFSETQ. V dropped 4 bases and J dropped 5 bases, with 13 bases sitting between them. The CDR3 consists of 13 residues. The CDR3 DNA follows: TGCGCCAGCAGCCCTCAGTGGGCGAACGAGCAGTACTTC. Protein: CASSPQWANEQYF.

This clonotype was detected a few times. The chain links TRBV12-3 or TRBV12-4 to TRBJ2-7, with 8 bases that match TRBD2. The J segment lost 6 bases and the V segment lost 2 bases, leaving 9 bases of the junction unmatched. The CDR3 is 15 amino acids. CDR3 sequence reads: CASSLPSAGGAEQYF. The DNA for the CDR3 is TGTGCCAGCAGTTTACCTTCTGCGGGGGGAGCCGAGCAGTACTTC.

The CDR3 DNA follows: TGTGCCTGGATAGGTAGTCCGGGCTCTCCCACAGATACGCAGTATTTT. It translates to CAWIGSPGSPTDTQYF. This chain joins TRBV30 and TRBJ2-3; D unresolved. V was pared by 4 bases and J by 2 bases, with 19 bases between. Germline-derived CDR1 and CDR2 are GTSNPN and SVGIG (reference sequence). This CDR3 is built from 16 residues.

This clonotype was found a few times. The V call is TRBV27, the J call TRBJ2-3; 11 bases are shared with TRBD2. The germline V gene encodes CDR1 MNHEY and CDR2 SMNVEV (reference sequence). V shed 4 bases and J 1 base; nucleotides not matched to a gene: 13. The length of the CDR3 is 19 residues. The CDR3 DNA reads as TGTGCCAGCAGTTCCCCACTAGCGGGAGTATCGGCCCGCACAGATACGCAGTATTTT. Encoded protein: CASSSPLAGVSARTDTQYF.

Notes on this clonotype: A much larger clone differs from this one at a single base, so this may be a read error. This chain uses TRBV6-1 with TRBJ1-5; D gene uncertain. The V end lost 4 bases, the J end lost 1 base, and 14 bases lay between the germline ends. Germline CDR1 is MNHNS and CDR2 is SASEGT. This CDR3 comprises 16 residues. Here the CDR3 DNA reads TGTGCCAGCAGTGTTTGGACCTGTGGGAGCAATCAGCCCCAGCATTTT. Translated: CASSVWTCGSNQPQHF.

In its sample, this clonotype was seen many times. V usage is TRBV6-5 and J usage is TRBJ1-5; 12 positions match TRBD1. Unmatched junction bases numbered 8, after V lost 9 bases and J lost 2 bases. The CDR3 totals 16 residues. Germline CDR1 reads MNHEY; CDR2 reads SVGAGI. CDR3 DNA sequence: TGTGCCAGTTCGGGACAGGGGGCGTGGGGCAATCAGCCCCAGCATTTT. This sequence encodes CASSGQGAWGNQPQHF.

This clonotype appeared many times. The chain recombines TRBV6-5 with TRBJ2-5; 11 bases agree with TRBD2. Trimming took 0 bases from V and 5 from J; bases not matched to a gene: 8. CDR3 length: 17 residues. Germline CDR1 and CDR2: MNHEY and SVGAGI. The DNA for the CDR3 is TGTGCCAGCAGTTACTCCGGGACTAGCGGTTCGGGTGAGACCCAGTACTTC. This codes for CASSYSGTSGSGETQYF.

Ten or more counts support this clonotype. The V and J genes are TRBV13 and TRBJ2-3, with D uncertain. Germline CDR1 and CDR2: PRHDT and FYEKMQ (reference sequence). The CDR3 covers 16 residues. V lost 2 bases and J 0 bases, leaving 12 bases between the germline ends. Written as DNA, the CDR3 is TGTGCCAGCAGCTTAAGGGCGGATGCTAGCACAGATACGCAGTATTTT. Protein sequence: CASSLRADASTDTQYF. Full variable domain (outside the CDR3, taken from reference TRBV13 and TRBJ2-3): AAGVIQSPRHLIKEKRETATLKCYPIPRHDTVYWYQQGPGQDPQFLISFYEKMQSDKGSIPDRFSAQQFSDYHSELNMSSLELGDSALYFCASSLRADASTDTQYFGPGTRLTVL.

This clonotype was observed many times. The chain combines TRBV28 with TRBJ2-1; TRBD2 might be the D (5 bases). The length of the CDR3 is 18 residues. The germline CDR1 and CDR2 sequences are MDHEN and SYDVKM. Trimming removed 6 bases at V and 0 bases at J, with 21 bases between. The CDR3 DNA reads TGTGCCAGCAGGCCCCCACCTGGGAGAGGGCACTCCTACAATGAGCAGTTCTTC. This gives the protein CASRPPPGRGHSYNEQFF.